The T cell receptor beta chain described here comes from a study of CD8 T cells in Susac syndrome. CD8+ and CD4+ T cells taken from blood had their TCR beta sequenced. Purification of the CD8+ and CD4+ T cells relied on negative isolation, and TEMRA cells underwent FACS enrichment. CDR1 is LNHDA and CDR2 is SQIVND in the germline V gene (reference sequence). The CDR3 consists of 15 residues. Trimming removed 3 bases from V and 5 bases from J; junction bases left unmatched: 5. Reverse transcription used about 0.45 to 1 ug RNA and random hexamers. TCRdb independently ran MiXCR on the immunoSEQ multiplex PCR reads; one entry per CDR3 protein. The data show approximately 170,000 distinct CDR3 sequences, around 95% seen once.

The TCR originated in a human donor in good health. The chain recombines TRBV19 with TRBJ2-2, with 8 positions matching TRBD1. The sequenced sample consisted of CD4+ T cells from PBMCs. This CDR3 reads CASSMRTGITGELFF. CDR3 sequence (DNA): TGTGCCAGTAGTATGAGGACAGGGATTACCGGGGAGCTGTTTTTT.